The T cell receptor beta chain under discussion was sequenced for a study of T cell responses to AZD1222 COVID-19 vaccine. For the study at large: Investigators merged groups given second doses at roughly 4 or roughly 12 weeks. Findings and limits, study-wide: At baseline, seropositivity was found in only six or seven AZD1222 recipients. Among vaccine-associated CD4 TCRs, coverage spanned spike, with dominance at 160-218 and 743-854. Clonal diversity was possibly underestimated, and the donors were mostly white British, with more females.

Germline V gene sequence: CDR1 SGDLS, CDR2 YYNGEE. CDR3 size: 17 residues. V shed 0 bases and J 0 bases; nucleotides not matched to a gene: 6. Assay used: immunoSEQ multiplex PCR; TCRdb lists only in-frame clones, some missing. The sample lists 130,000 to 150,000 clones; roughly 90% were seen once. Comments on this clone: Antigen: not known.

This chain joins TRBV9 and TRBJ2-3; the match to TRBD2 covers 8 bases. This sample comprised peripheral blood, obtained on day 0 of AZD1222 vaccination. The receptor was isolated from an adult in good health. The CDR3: CASSVAALAGSTDTQYF. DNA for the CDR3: TGTGCCAGCAGCGTAGCGGCCCTAGCGGGCAGCACAGATACGCAGTATTTT.